This entry lists 21 T cell receptor beta chains sequenced from one sample in a study of blood T cell repertoires in COVID-19. Profiling relied on immunoSEQ multiplex PCR, and the TCRdb table lists in-frame clones only, not all of them. This table has some 310,000 clones, roughly 88% appearing once. Sample: peripheral blood. These receptors came from a woman in her twenties or thirties with COVID-19, enrolled during active disease.

The chain combines TRBV2 with TRBJ2-5, with D possibly TRBD2 on 7 matching bases. Trimming stripped 4 bases from V and 5 bases from J, with 17 bases between. CDR1 is SNHLY, CDR2 FYNNEI, per germline. This CDR3 contains 15 residues. CDR3 region: CASSVGEGGRETQYF. The CDR3 nucleotides read TGTGCCAGCAGTGTTGGTGAGGGGGGGCGGGAGACCCAGTACTTC. The full variable domain, in which reference TRBV2 and TRBJ2-5 provide the parts outside the CDR3, is EPEVTQTPSHQVTQMGQEVILRCVPISNHLYFYWYRQILGQKVEFLVSFYNNEISEKSEIFDDQFSVERPDGSNFTLKIRSTKLEDSAMYFCASSVGEGGRETQYFGPGTRLLVL.

This clone has only one observation. The chain carries TRBV11-2 and TRBJ1-6; D possibly corresponds to TRBD1 (6 bases). Germline CDR1 SGHAT, CDR2 FQNNGV. This CDR3 is built from 16 residues. Trimming took 0 bases from V and 3 from J, leaving 9 bases between them. CDR3 residues: CASSLERTVYNSPLHF. DNA of the CDR3: TGTGCCAGCAGCTTAGAGAGGACAGTCTATAATTCACCCCTCCACTTT.

J is TRBJ1-4 and V is TRBV5-1; D gene ambiguous. CDR1 and CDR2 (germline): SGHRS, YFSETQ. V lost 0 bases and J 0 bases, leaving 9 bases between the germline ends. The CDR3 consists of 16 residues. The CDR3 here is CASSLVTGATNEKLFF. The CDR3 bases are TGCGCCAGCAGCTTGGTTACGGGTGCAACTAATGAAAAACTGTTTTTT.

This clone came up many times. The J gene is TRBJ2-2, the V gene TRBV6-1; no reliable D call. The CDR3 runs 13 residues. Trimming shortened V by 2 bases and J by 3 bases, and 4 bases separated the two germline ends. Germline V lookup: CDR1 MNHNS, CDR2 SASEGT. CDR3: CASSERDTGELFF. The CDR3 coding sequence is TGTGCCAGCAGTGAACGGGACACCGGGGAGCTGTTTTTT.

The chain recombines TRBV20-1 with TRBJ1-1; unclear D gene. The germline V gene has CDR1 DFQATT and CDR2 SNEGSKA (reference sequence). There are 11 residues in the CDR3. V was clipped by 3 bases and J by 6 bases, with 8 bases between them. The CDR3 region has the DNA TGCAGTGCTAGGGGTAGCGCTGAAGCTTTCTTT. It specifies CSARGSAEAFF.

This chain connects TRBV4-2 to TRBJ2-3; D possibly corresponds to TRBD2 (6 bases). The CDR3 loop spans 16 amino acids. Germline loops: CDR1 LGHNA, CDR2 YNFKEQ. The germline V and J ends were trimmed by 5 bases and 2 bases, with 17 bases remaining between them. CDR3 sequence: CASSVGGEGNTDTQYF. CDR3 bases: TGTGCCAGCAGCGTGGGCGGGGAAGGAAACACAGATACGCAGTATTTT.

The V call is TRBV7-2, the J call TRBJ2-1; tentatively, D is TRBD1 (6 bases). Germline values: CDR1 SGHTA, CDR2 FQGNSA. The CDR3 spans 15 residues. V was pared by 4 bases and J by 3 bases, with 13 bases between. The CDR3, as DNA: TGTGCCAGCAGCTCCGGACAGCCCTTCTACAATGAGCAGTTCTTC. Protein: CASSSGQPFYNEQFF. Supplemented by reference TRBV7-2 and TRBJ2-1, the full variable domain reads GAGVSQSPSNKVTEKGKDVELRCDPISGHTALYWYRQSLGQGLEFLIYFQGNSAPDKSGLPSDRFSAERTGGSVSTLTIQRTQQEDSAVYLCASSSGQPFYNEQFFGPGTRLTVL.

This clone has a single count. The chain couples TRBV10-1 to TRBJ2-3, with D perhaps matching TRBD2 (6 bases). Germline V gene sequence: CDR1 WNHNN, CDR2 SYGVQD (reference sequence). The CDR3 contains 20 residues. V was pared by 7 bases and J by 1 base, with 30 bases between. Written as DNA, the CDR3 is TGCGCCAGCACCTTTAAGTGGGCTAGCGAAACCCTTACCCGCACAGATACGCAGTATTTT. Translated, it gives CASTFKWASETLTRTDTQYF.

This chain uses TRBV2 with TRBJ2-7; 7 nucleotides align to TRBD2. This CDR3 contains 13 residues. Losses at the gene ends were 4 bases for V and 6 bases for J; bases not matched to a gene: 6. CDR1 is SNHLY and CDR2 is FYNNEI in the germline V gene. Here the CDR3 DNA reads TGTGCCAGCAGTGTTGCGGGAGTCGGCGAGCAGTACTTC. Translating gives CASSVAGVGEQYF.

J is TRBJ2-7 and V is TRBV15; D possibly corresponds to TRBD2 (6 bases). V dropped 1 base and J dropped 6 bases, with 13 bases sitting between them. Germline loops: CDR1 LNHNV, CDR2 YYDKDF (reference sequence). This CDR3 has 14 residues. The CDR3 nucleotides are TGTGCCACCAGCAGAGTGGGAGGTGTCGGCGAGCAGTACTTC. This encodes CATSRVGGVGEQYF. Full variable domain (remainder filled in from reference TRBV15 and TRBJ2-7): DAMVIQNPRYQVTQFGKPVTLSCSQTLNHNVMYWYQQKSSQAPKLLFHYYDKDFNNEADTPDNFQSRRPNTSFCFLDIRSPGLGDTAMYLCATSRVGGVGEQYFGPGTRLTVT.

The chain joins TRBV2 to TRBJ1-5; D ambiguous. Per the germline V gene, CDR1 is SNHLY and CDR2 is FYNNEI. The germline V and J ends were trimmed by 6 bases and 1 base, with 13 bases remaining between them. There are 15 residues in the CDR3. This CDR3 reads CASSVSRGSNQPQHF. Here the CDR3 DNA reads TGTGCCAGCAGCGTTTCCCGAGGAAGCAATCAGCCCCAGCATTTT.

The chain carries TRBV7-3 and TRBJ2-2; 7 bases are a match to TRBD1. The CDR3 is 16 residues long. Germline CDR1 SGHTA, CDR2 FQGTGA. The trim removed 5 bases at V and 3 bases at J, leaving 9 bases unmatched. The CDR3 protein is CASSPIDRDDTGELFF. The CDR3, as DNA: TGTGCCAGCAGCCCCATCGACAGGGATGACACCGGGGAGCTGTTTTTT. The whole variable domain, remainder taken from reference TRBV7-3 and TRBJ2-2, is GAGVSQTPSNKVTEKGKYVELRCDPISGHTALYWYRQSLGQGPEFLIYFQGTGAADDSGLPNDRFFAVRPEGSVSTLKIQRTERGDSAVYLCASSPIDRDDTGELFFGEGSRLTVL.

This rearrangement joins TRBV7-6 to TRBJ2-5; 8 nucleotides align to TRBD1. This CDR3 contains 13 residues. Germline V gene sequence: CDR1 SGHVS, CDR2 FNYEAQ. With V trimmed by 6 bases and J by 3 bases, 3 bases remained unmatched. CDR3 nucleotides: TGTGCCAGCAGTACGGACAGGGAAGAGACCCAGTACTTC. This translates into CASSTDREETQYF. Together with reference TRBV7-6 and TRBJ2-5, the CDR3 gives the full variable domain: GAGVSQSPRYKVTKRGQDVALRCDPISGHVSLYWYRQALGQGPEFLTYFNYEAQQDKSGLPNDRFSAERPEGSISTLTIQRTEQRDSAMYRCASSTDREETQYFGPGTRLLVL.

The chain is built from TRBV5-1 and TRBJ1-2; possible D gene TRBD1, 5 bases. Trimming cost V 3 bases and J 3 bases, with 27 bases left between them. There are 19 residues in the CDR3. Germline CDR1 is SGHRS and CDR2 is YFSETQ. The CDR3, as DNA: TGCGCCAGCAGCTCGGGGGGAAGTCGCCAGAGGCAAGTCGACTATGGCTACACCTTC. Translated: CASSSGGSRQRQVDYGYTF.

The chain couples TRBV4-1 to TRBJ2-5, with D perhaps TRBD1 (5 bases). This CDR3 region has 14 residues. Between the trimmed V and J ends, which lost 1 base and 5 bases, there was a span of 11 bases. Per germline, CDR1 MGHRA and CDR2 YSYEKL. CDR3 loop: CASSQGSGSETQYF. CDR3 DNA: TGCGCCAGCAGCCAAGGGTCAGGGTCGGAGACCCAGTACTTC.

This clone was seen just once. The rearrangement joins TRBV5-1 to TRBJ2-7, with TRBD1 identical over 10 bases. With V trimmed by 3 bases and J by 3 bases, 12 bases remained unmatched. The CDR3 contains 17 residues. Germline assignment: CDR1 SGHRS and CDR2 YFSETQ. Here the CDR3 reads CASSSATRDRGYYEQYF. The CDR3 coding sequence is TGCGCCAGCAGCTCAGCGACTCGGGACAGGGGCTACTACGAGCAGTACTTC.

This sequence joins TRBV3-1 (or the pseudogene TRBV3-2) and TRBJ2-5, with 10 bases that match TRBD2. The V and J ends lost 0 bases and 5 bases, in that order; junction bases with no gene match: 6. The CDR3 contains 16 residues. CDR1 and CDR2 (germline): LGHDT, YNNKEL (reference sequence). In DNA form, the CDR3 reads TGTGCCAGCAGCCAAGATTCGGCTAGCGGGAGCGAGACCCAGTACTTC. Encoded protein: CASSQDSASGSETQYF.

This chain connects TRBV9 to TRBJ2-7, with 8 bases lining up with TRBD1. CDR1 and CDR2 from the germline V gene are SGDLS and YYNGEE. The trim removed 1 base at V and 2 bases at J, leaving 2 bases unmatched. The CDR3 spans 14 residues. The CDR3 coding sequence is TGTGCCAGCAGCGTACGGACAGGGCCCTACGAGCAGTACTTC. It translates to CASSVRTGPYEQYF.

This chain connects TRBV3-1 (or the pseudogene TRBV3-2) to TRBJ2-7; TRBD1 might be the D (6 bases). Germline assignment: CDR1 LGHDT and CDR2 YNNKEL (reference sequence). Deletions cut 6 bases from V and 2 bases from J, with 11 bases between. The CDR3 is 13 amino acids. This chain's CDR3 is CASRGAAAYEQYF. The CDR3 DNA reads as TGTGCCAGCAGGGGGGCAGCGGCCTACGAGCAGTACTTC.

The rearrangement joins TRBV4-2 to TRBJ1-2; 9 bases are shared with TRBD1. Losses at the gene ends were 2 bases for V and 7 bases for J; bases not matched to a gene: 8. This CDR3 has 15 residues. Germline values: CDR1 LGHNA, CDR2 YNFKEQ. The CDR3 loop reads CASSQPGTGMGGYTF. CDR3 sequence (DNA): TGTGCCAGCAGCCAACCCGGGACAGGGATGGGTGGCTACACCTTC.

Regarding this clone: Other DNA sequences in this specimen translate into the identical CDR3. The CDR3 sequence is CASSLELAAYNEQFF. As DNA, the CDR3 is TGCGCCAGCAGCTTGGAACTAGCGGCCTACAATGAGCAGTTCTTC. J is TRBJ2-1 and V is TRBV5-1; 8 bases are a match to TRBD2. This CDR3 is 15 amino acids long. V trimming: 0 bases; J trimming: 2 bases; junction bases outside the gene matches: 1. Germline V gene sequence: CDR1 SGHRS, CDR2 YFSETQ.